This TCR beta chain was captured in a study of lymphopenia after photon versus proton radiotherapy. Study findings and constraints: Post-nadir TCR diversity decline inversely tracked overall survival among those who died. Under photons, naive T cells and diversity fell while effector/memory populations rose. Oligoclonal CD8+ Temra expansion after nadir drove photon patients' diversity drop.

This CDR3 is 15 amino acids long. Deletions cut 5 bases from V and 1 base from J, with 9 bases between. Germline CDR1 SEHNR, CDR2 FQNEAQ (reference sequence). Of note for this clone: What it binds is unknown.

This table comes from immunoSEQ multiplex PCR, and its TCRdb copy is limited to in-frame clones, with some not included. The table includes about 64,000 clones, roughly 87% detected once. This TCR derives from a man aged 80 or over with esophageal cancer. The V call is TRBV7-9, the J call TRBJ2-6; D is unclear. The sample consisted of peripheral blood, taken from a patient treated with proton-based radiotherapy. The CDR3 DNA follows: TGTGCCAGCAGCCTCTCAGCGTCTGGGGCCAACGTCCTGACTTTC. Amino acids: CASSLSASGANVLTF.